These T cell receptor beta chains were read from a single sample in a study of neurological immune-mediated disorders. A single record per CDR3 protein comes from TCRdb applying MiXCR to the 5' RACE reads. The sample gives under 50,000 distinct CDR3 sequences, roughly 13% of which show up once; under 5% is in the top ten. Material for sequencing was PBMCs. The receptors were gathered from a male donor with HTLV-1-associated myelopathy (HAM/TSP). CDR3s leave out the opening cysteine and the closing phenylalanine or tryptophan.

V gene	J gene	CDR3 protein
TRBV7-3	TRBJ2-1	ASSLIPRDEQF
TRBV20-1	TRBJ2-1	SARDLAVASSYNEQF
TRBV20-1	TRBJ2-5	SATLAGGPGETQY
TRBV5-1	TRBJ2-4	ASSPRSGGLAKNIQY
TRBV28	TRBJ2-3	ASSTSPNTQY
TRBV12-3/TRBV12-4	TRBJ2-2	ASLAPRGEETGELF
TRBV20-1	TRBJ2-5	SASPRRGARETQY
TRBV20-1	TRBJ2-7	SAPGTDGEQY
TRBV5-1	TRBJ2-3	ASSLVGQDTQY
TRBV5-1	TRBJ1-5	ASRLGTSGLQH
TRBV11-3	TRBJ2-2	ASSLGRNTGELF
TRBV7-2	TRBJ2-2	ASSQQGGDRELF
TRBV7-9	TRBJ1-1	ASSGQLGSNTEAF
TRBV29-1	TRBJ2-2	SVGVGNTGELF
TRBV12-3/TRBV12-4	TRBJ1-1	ASRRQLMNTEAF
TRBV9	TRBJ1-5	ASSAVDDQPQH
TRBV7-2	TRBJ2-7	ASSRDRGSYEQY
TRBV5-6	TRBJ2-1	ASSLYTRDEQF
TRBV20-1	TRBJ1-2	SARGPGQGLNYGYT
TRBV4-3	TRBJ2-3	ASSQVTGAPDTQY
TRBV20-1	TRBJ2-7	SAWDRYEQY
TRBV27	TRBJ1-5	ASSLNDGRQPQH
TRBV20-1	TRBJ2-5	SASLLAGETQY
TRBV20-1	TRBJ1-2	SAQQGTAYGYT
TRBV7-2	TRBJ2-1	ASSLDRVGNEQF
TRBV27	TRBJ1-5	APGPRGVYNQPQH
TRBV7-7	TRBJ2-3	ASSPVPPDTQY
TRBV7-9	TRBJ2-3	ASSLEAGTQY
TRBV3-1	TRBJ1-3	ASTPRGSGNTIY
TRBV28	TRBJ2-5	ASSPPGQPTQY
TRBV7-2	TRBJ1-1	ASSSVDKGWAF
TRBV20-1	TRBJ1-3	SARSAENGNTIY
TRBV5-1	TRBJ1-5	ASSLGGNNQPQH
TRBV5-1	TRBJ1-1	ASSPMTANTEAF
TRBV24-1	TRBJ2-1	ATSDSPYNEQF
TRBV29-1	TRBJ1-1	SVDRRNTEAF
TRBV7-2	TRBJ2-7	ASSLQQGYEQY
TRBV5-1	TRBJ1-2	ASSPQGGDYGYT
TRBV5-1	TRBJ2-5	ASSMEGLKAETQY
TRBV20-1	TRBJ2-3	SARLAGGLKPGGTQY
TRBV5-1	TRBJ2-7	ASSLAQGTSEQY